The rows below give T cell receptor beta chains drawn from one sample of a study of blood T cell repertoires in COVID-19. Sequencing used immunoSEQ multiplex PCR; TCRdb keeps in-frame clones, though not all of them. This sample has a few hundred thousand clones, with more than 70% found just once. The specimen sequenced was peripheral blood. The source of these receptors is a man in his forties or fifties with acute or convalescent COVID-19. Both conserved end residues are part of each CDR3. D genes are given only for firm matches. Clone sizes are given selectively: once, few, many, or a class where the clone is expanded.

-,CASSFLAGGIIYNEQFF,TRBJ2-1,-,TRBV28,-,17
TGTGCCAGCAGCTTTAGCGGCTACCGATATACCGGGGAGCTGTTTTTT,CASSFSGYRYTGELFF,TRBJ2-2,-,TRBV5-4,-,16
TGCGCCAGCAGTTTGGCACAACCGGGACAGGGGCGGAATTCACCCCTCCACTTT,CASSLAQPGQGRNSPLHF,TRBJ1-6,TRBD1,TRBV10-2,-,18
TGTGCCAGCACCCACTCGCGGGGGCCCGGTTCACCCCTCCACTTT,CASTHSRGPGSPLHF,TRBJ1-6,-,TRBV7-2,-,15
TGTGCCAGCAGTTCACACATTTACGAGCAGTACTTC,CASSSHIYEQYF,TRBJ2-7,-,TRBV6-2/TRBV6-3,-,12
TGTGCCAGCAGCGTTTTCACTAGCGGGGTCGATGAGCAGTTCTTC,CASSVFTSGVDEQFF,TRBJ2-1,TRBD2,TRBV9,-,15
TGTGCCAGAACCGGACAGGAAGAGACCCAGTACTTC,CARTGQEETQYF,TRBJ2-5,TRBD1,TRBV27,-,12
TGTGCCAGCAGCCTACGGGAATTTGCCGGGGAGCTGTTTTTT,CASSLREFAGELFF,TRBJ2-2,-,TRBV3-1/TRBV3-2,-,14
TGCGCCAGCAGCCAATTCAGGGGAGCGGGACTCTACGAGCAGTACTTC,CASSQFRGAGLYEQYF,TRBJ2-7,-,TRBV4-1,once,16
TGCGCCAGCAGCTTGCCGGGGGGGCGCAGGAATGAGCAGTTCTTC,CASSLPGGRRNEQFF,TRBJ2-1,TRBD2,TRBV5-1,-,15
TGTGCCAGCAGTCTAATGAACACTGAAGCTTTCTTT,CASSLMNTEAFF,TRBJ1-1,-,TRBV7-9,-,12
TGTGCCAGCAGTCTTCCCCTGGGGGGGGGCTACACCTTC,CASSLPLGGGYTF,TRBJ1-2,-,TRBV28,-,13
TGCGCCAGCAGCCCGACACAGGGTTCGAACTATGGCTACACCTTC,CASSPTQGSNYGYTF,TRBJ1-2,-,TRBV4-1,-,15
TGCGCCAGCAGCTACGGACAGCTTAGCGGGAGGACCTACGAGCAGTACTTC,CASSYGQLSGRTYEQYF,TRBJ2-7,TRBD2,TRBV5-1,-,17
TGTGCCAGCAGCTTGGACAGGGAGGGCTCACCCCTCCACTTT,CASSLDREGSPLHF,TRBJ1-6,-,TRBV5-4,many,14
TGTGCCAGCTCCAGGGCGGAAGAGACCCAGTACTTC,CASSRAEETQYF,TRBJ2-5,-,TRBV2,-,12
TGTGCCAGCAGCCACCCCTACGGTACCGGGGAGCTGTTTTTT,CASSHPYGTGELFF,TRBJ2-2,-,TRBV27,-,14
TGTGCCAGCAGGTCCGCGGGGCGCAGCACAGATACGCAGTATTTT,CASRSAGRSTDTQYF,TRBJ2-3,-,TRBV27,-,15
TGTGCCAGCAGCGTCCCTGGGGGGGATGAGCAGTTCTTC,CASSVPGGDEQFF,TRBJ2-1,TRBD2,TRBV9,-,13
TGTGCCAGCAGCTTAGCGGGGGCATTTCAGCCCCAGCATTTT,CASSLAGAFQPQHF,TRBJ1-5,-,TRBV5-5,few,14
TGCAGCCTCGGGCGGGTTTCATTAGGATCACCCCTCCACTTT,CSLGRVSLGSPLHF,TRBJ1-6,-,TRBV29-1,-,14
TGTGCCAGCAGCCCGCCAGGGGGCAACTATGGCTACACCTTC,CASSPPGGNYGYTF,TRBJ1-2,TRBD1,TRBV9,-,14
TGTGCCAGCAGCACCCCCAGGGGGCGGGACTATGGCTACACCTTC,CASSTPRGRDYGYTF,TRBJ1-2,TRBD1,TRBV5-4,-,15
TGTGCCAGGACCCAGGCCAATGAGCAGTTCTTC,CARTQANEQFF,TRBJ2-1,-,TRBV25-1,-,11
TGTGCCAGCCCCAGACCAGGGGAGAACACTGAAGCTTTCTTT,CASPRPGENTEAFF,TRBJ1-1,-,TRBV28,-,14
TGTGCCAGCAGCTTACCCGGACGGCCTCGGGGGTACTTC,CASSLPGRPRGYF,TRBJ2-7,-,TRBV11-2,-,13
TGCGCCAGCAGCTTGGGAGGGAACACTGAAGCTTTCTTT,CASSLGGNTEAFF,TRBJ1-1,-,TRBV5-1,-,13
TGCGCCAGCAGTGGGGCTAACACCGGGGAGCTGTTTTTT,CASSGANTGELFF,TRBJ2-2,-,TRBV10-2,-,13
TGTGCCAGCAGTGACAGGGGGTTGGTACTTTACGAGCAGTACTTC,CASSDRGLVLYEQYF,TRBJ2-7,TRBD1,TRBV6-1,-,15
TGTGCCAGCAGCAGCGGGGGGACTGAAGCTTTCTTT,CASSSGGTEAFF,TRBJ1-1,-,TRBV9,-,12
TGTGCCAGCAGCGTCTTCATCCTCGGGGGGGCCAACGTCCTGACTTTC,CASSVFILGGANVLTF,TRBJ2-6,-,TRBV9,-,16
TGTGCCAGTTCGAGAGGGCGCTTGGCTGAAGCTTTCTTT,CASSRGRLAEAFF,TRBJ1-1,-,TRBV12-3/TRBV12-4,-,13
TGTGCCAGCAGCCAAGATCTCCAAGAGACCCAGTACTTC,CASSQDLQETQYF,TRBJ2-5,-,TRBV3-1/TRBV3-2,-,13
TGTGCCAGTAGTAGAGACTGGGCCGGCCCTGAAGCTTTCTTT,CASSRDWAGPEAFF,TRBJ1-1,-,TRBV19,-,14
TGTGCCAGCAGTCTAGTAACTAGCACGGAGACCCAGTACTTC,CASSLVTSTETQYF,TRBJ2-5,-,TRBV6-5,many,14
TGCAGTGCTAGTCGCGGATTGGACTACAATGAGCAGTTCTTC,CSASRGLDYNEQFF,TRBJ2-1,-,TRBV20-1,once,14
TGTGCCAGCAGCCAAGACGCTCGGTCCTACAATGAGCAGTTCTTC,CASSQDARSYNEQFF,TRBJ2-1,-,TRBV3-1/TRBV3-2,-,15